The rows below give T cell receptor beta chains drawn from one sample of a study of cytomegalovirus exposure and HLA in healthy donors. Sequencing used immunoSEQ multiplex PCR; TCRdb keeps in-frame clones, though not all of them. The sample holds fewer than 200,000 clones, around 80% seen once. Sequencing was done on a sample of PBMCs. Receptor source: a human donor in good health. Each CDR3 is given with its conserved first and last residue. Fields, in order: J gene, clone size, V gene, D gene, CDR3 protein, CDR3 DNA. A D gene is named only where the DNA matches it firmly. Some rows have no size entry. The others give once, few or many, or a class for an expanded clone.

TRBJ2-5,few,TRBV5-1,TRBD2,CASSLAPSGGTQETQYF,TGCGCCAGCAGCTTGGCCCCTAGCGGGGGGACTCAAGAGACCCAGTACTTC
TRBJ2-7,.,TRBV6-6,.,CASSYNRREQYF,TGTGCCAGCAGTTATAATCGCAGAGAGCAGTACTTC
TRBJ1-1,few,TRBV6-1,TRBD1,CASSEVRDSPNTEAFF,TGTGCCAGCAGTGAGGTTCGGGACAGCCCGAACACTGAAGCTTTCTTT
TRBJ1-2,.,TRBV5-1,.,CASSPGGQAANYGYTF,TGCGCCAGCAGCCCCGGGGGGCAAGCAGCTAACTATGGCTACACCTTC
TRBJ1-5,.,TRBV29-1,.,CSGGGGGQPQHF,TGCAGCGGCGGAGGGGGGGGACAGCCCCAGCATTTT
TRBJ2-6,.,TRBV4-1,.,CASSHVGRGSGANVLTF,TGCGCCAGCAGCCACGTAGGGCGGGGCTCTGGGGCCAACGTCCTGACTTTC
TRBJ2-6,.,TRBV5-4,.,CASSLRGSGANVLTF,TGTGCCAGCAGCTTGAGGGGATCTGGGGCCAACGTCCTGACTTTC
TRBJ2-7,.,TRBV4-3,TRBD1,CASSQDGQGAAYEQYF,TGCGCCAGCAGCCAAGATGGGCAGGGGGCAGCCTACGAGCAGTACTTC
TRBJ2-5,.,TRBV7-2,.,CASSSSWGVRTQYF,TGTGCCAGCAGCTCGTCATGGGGGGTAAGGACCCAGTACTTC
TRBJ1-5,.,TRBV7-8,.,CASSPGGQPQHF,TGTGCCAGCAGCCCCGGAGGGCAGCCCCAGCATTTT
TRBJ2-4,.,TRBV7-9,.,CASSRQSGAKNIQYF,TGTGCCAGCAGTCGCCAATCCGGGGCCAAAAACATTCAGTACTTC